The 32 T cell receptor beta chains listed next were all sequenced from one sample in a study of blood T cell repertoires in COVID-19 (dated by TCRdb to 2020 to 2022). Library preparation used the immunoSEQ multiplex PCR assay. TCRdb stores this immuneACCESS table with in-frame sequences only. Part of the clones is absent; in the studies checked, under half of the shortfall reflects unresolved V genes, and no reason is known for the rest. The sample table lists tens of thousands of clones, approximately 88% of them with a count of one. Roughly 2.5% of the sample lies in the top ten. The sample taken for sequencing was peripheral blood. The receptors stem from an elderly man with active or convalescent COVID-19.

This clone was picked up a small number of times. The rearrangement joins TRBV11-2 to TRBJ2-5; 8 bases align to TRBD1. V shed 9 bases, J shed 7 bases, and the junction held 19 bases outside the gene matches. CDR1 is SGHAT and CDR2 is FQNNGV in the germline V gene. The CDR3 extends over 16 amino acids. CDR3 nucleotide sequence: TGTGCCAGTGTCGCGGGTCGGACAGGGCGACAATTGACCCAGTACTTC. Translation gives CASVAGRTGRQLTQYF. Full variable domain (remainder filled in from reference TRBV11-2 and TRBJ2-5): EAGVAQSPRYKIIEKRQSVAFWCNPISGHATLYWYQQILGQGPKLLIQFQNNGVVDDSQLPKDRFSAERLKGVDSTLKIQPAKLEDSAVYLCASVAGRTGRQLTQYFGPGTRLLVL.

This chain uses TRBV27 with TRBJ1-5, with D maybe TRBD1 (5 bases). The V gene lost 1 base and the J gene lost 6 bases, with 7 bases spanning the gap. The length of the CDR3 is 13 residues. From germline, CDR1 is MNHEY and CDR2 SMNVEV (reference sequence). The CDR3 nucleotides are TGTGCCAGCAGTTTATTGGGGGGTCAGCCCCAGCATTTT. It encodes CASSLLGGQPQHF.

The chain uses TRBV2 and TRBJ1-2; D might be TRBD1 (6 bases). Germline V gene lookup returns CDR1 SNHLY and CDR2 FYNNEI. V lost 1 base and J lost 7, with 10 bases in between. This CDR3 spans 13 amino acids. The CDR3 nucleotides read TGTGCCAGCAGTGAAGTAGGGGGTCGTGGCTACACCTTC. Translating it yields CASSEVGGRGYTF.

This chain connects TRBV30 to TRBJ1-2; TRBD1 is a possible D gene (6 bases). The CDR3 is made up of 15 amino acids. V was pared by 2 bases and J by 4 bases, with 17 bases between. The V gene's germline CDR1 is GTSNPN and CDR2 SVGIG (reference sequence). The chain's CDR3 is CAWSTKLGQVYGYTF. The CDR3 nucleotides read TGTGCCTGGAGTACAAAGCTGGGACAAGTCTATGGCTACACCTTC.

The chain uses TRBV9 and TRBJ2-1, with D possibly TRBD2 on 5 matching bases. The germline V gene encodes CDR1 SGDLS and CDR2 YYNGEE. V lost 4 bases, J lost 7 bases, and 21 bases lay in between. The CDR3 totals 16 residues. CDR3: CASSPRPGSRVNEQFF. CDR3 coding DNA: TGTGCCAGCAGCCCCCGTCCGGGATCTAGGGTTAATGAGCAGTTCTTC.

Written as DNA, the CDR3 is TGTGCCAGTAGTATCAATACGGACTATGGCTACACCTTC. Its protein product is CASSINTDYGYTF. The chain joins TRBV19 to TRBJ1-2, with D unclear. Trimming pared 3 bases from V and 3 bases from J, leaving 8 bases between. The CDR3 has 13 amino acids. The germline V gene has CDR1 LNHDA and CDR2 SQIVND (reference sequence).

The chain is built from TRBV13 and TRBJ1-1, with 8 bases fitting TRBD1. The CDR3 extends over 18 amino acids. Trimming removed 4 bases from V and 2 bases from J; junction bases left unmatched: 15. The germline V gene has CDR1 PRHDT and CDR2 FYEKMQ (reference sequence). The CDR3 protein is CASSSPLQGASFNTEAFF. For the CDR3, the DNA is TGTGCCAGCAGCTCTCCTTTGCAGGGGGCTTCATTCAACACTGAAGCTTTCTTT.

This rearrangement joins TRBV2 to TRBJ2-1, with TRBD2 matching 10 bases. The V gene end was trimmed by 8 bases and the J gene end by 2 bases; junction bases not matched to a gene: 6. The CDR3 extends over 15 amino acids. The germline CDR1 and CDR2 sequences are SNHLY and FYNNEI. The CDR3 region is CASGSSGGAYNEQFF. CDR3 nucleotide sequence: TGTGCCAGCGGCTCTAGCGGGGGTGCCTACAATGAGCAGTTCTTC.

The V gene is TRBV24-1, the J gene TRBJ2-2; TRBD1 matches 7 bases. Per germline, CDR1 KGHDR and CDR2 SFDVKD. This CDR3 has 13 residues. V lost 5 bases and J lost 5; bases outside the gene matches: 1. The CDR3: CATSARGTGELFF. CDR3 bases: TGTGCCACCAGTGCCAGGGGGACCGGGGAGCTGTTTTTT.

The rearrangement links TRBV3-1 (or the pseudogene TRBV3-2) to TRBJ2-4; 15 positions match TRBD2. J lost 0 bases, V lost 2 bases, and 14 bases had no gene match. Germline CDR1 is LGHDT and CDR2 is YNNKEL (reference sequence). This CDR3 is built from 22 residues. The CDR3 DNA sequence: TGTGCCAGCAGCCAAAACGGACTAGCGGGAGGGATCCTATCCCTAGCCAAAAACATTCAGTACTTC. Protein product: CASSQNGLAGGILSLAKNIQYF.

This clone was counted a few times. This sequence joins TRBV4-3 and TRBJ1-6; TRBD1 matches 10 bases. CDR3 length: 15 residues. Per germline, CDR1 LGHNA and CDR2 YSLEER. V lost 5 bases and J lost 8; bases outside the gene matches: 6. The CDR3 DNA reads TGCGCCAGCAGCTCGCGACAGGGGGCCGATTCACCCCTCCACTTT. The encoded protein is CASSSRQGADSPLHF.

V gene TRBV11-3 combines with J gene TRBJ2-5; TRBD1 matches 7 bases. Per germline, CDR1 SGHNT and CDR2 YENEEA. This CDR3 region has 15 residues. V lost 5 bases and J lost 3; bases outside the gene matches: 9. The CDR3 sequence: CASSLGQASEETQYF. CDR3 DNA: TGTGCCAGCAGCCTAGGACAGGCCTCGGAAGAGACCCAGTACTTC.

The rearrangement uses TRBV18 and TRBJ2-7, with 12 bases matching TRBD1. Germline CDR1 KGHSH, CDR2 LQKENI. V lost 6 bases, J lost 6 bases, and 12 bases stayed unmatched. The CDR3 is 16 amino acids. CDR3 sequence (DNA): TGTGCCAGCTCCCCAAACGCCGGGACAGGGGGCGGCGAGCAGTACTTC. It is translated as CASSPNAGTGGGEQYF.

Only one count was recorded for this clone. This chain uses TRBV7-9 with TRBJ2-2; TRBD2 matches at 11 bases. V lost 4 bases, J lost 8 bases, and 9 bases stayed unmatched. Germline CDR1 is SEHNR and CDR2 is FQNEAQ (reference sequence). The CDR3 covers 16 residues. Here the CDR3 reads CASSSISGRAKGELFF. The CDR3 nucleotides read TGTGCCAGCAGCTCGATTAGCGGGAGGGCCAAGGGGGAGCTGTTTTTT.

The genes are TRBV20-1 and TRBJ2-7; 7 nucleotides align to TRBD2. This CDR3 comprises 14 residues. Germline V lookup: CDR1 DFQATT, CDR2 SNEGSKA (reference sequence). V lost 3 bases and J lost 2; bases outside the gene matches: 7. The CDR3 sequence: CSASPAGEAYEQYF. The CDR3 DNA reads TGCAGTGCTAGTCCTGCGGGAGAGGCCTACGAGCAGTACTTC.

The J gene is TRBJ2-1, the V gene TRBV7-2, with D perhaps matching TRBD2 (6 bases). CDR1 and CDR2 (germline): SGHTA, FQGNSA. The CDR3 loop spans 16 amino acids. Trimming took 2 bases from V and 7 from J, leaving 18 bases between them. The CDR3 loop is CASSLYRQKEGNEQFF. The CDR3 DNA sequence: TGTGCCAGCAGCTTATATCGGCAAAAGGAGGGTAATGAGCAGTTCTTC.

This clone was seen only once. The chain has TRBV2 and TRBJ2-7; D remains ambiguous. With 6 bases removed from V and 6 bases from J, the gap between germline ends came to 9 bases. CDR1 and CDR2 (germline): SNHLY, FYNNEI. The CDR3 has 11 amino acids. The DNA for the CDR3 is TGTGCCAGCAGGGCGTGGGCCGAGCAGTACTTC. Protein: CASRAWAEQYF.

This chain links TRBV3-1 (or the pseudogene TRBV3-2) with TRBJ2-7; 13 nucleotides line up with TRBD2. V lost 4 bases and J lost 6; bases outside the gene matches: 6. The CDR3 extends over 15 amino acids. Germline CDR1 and CDR2: LGHDT and YNNKEL (reference sequence). The CDR3 sequence: CASSLRTSGSTEQYF. The CDR3 DNA reads as TGTGCCAGCAGCCTAAGGACTAGCGGGAGTACCGAGCAGTACTTC.

The chain carries TRBV7-9 and TRBJ2-2; D is unclear. Germline V lookup: CDR1 SEHNR, CDR2 FQNEAQ (reference sequence). V lost 1 base to trimming and J lost 4 bases, with 13 bases between them. The CDR3 is 16 residues long. CDR3: CASSLVRLRGTGELFF. The CDR3 DNA reads as TGTGCCAGCAGCTTAGTCAGACTCAGAGGCACCGGGGAGCTGTTTTTT.

The chain carries TRBV4-1 and TRBJ2-1, with TRBD2 matching over 12 bases. Germline V gene lookup returns CDR1 MGHRA and CDR2 YSYEKL. This CDR3 is 14 amino acids long. V shed 7 bases and J 5 bases; nucleotides not matched to a gene: 3. The CDR3 nucleotides read TGCGCCAGCAAGACTAGCGGGGGAAACAATGAGCAGTTCTTC. Encoded protein: CASKTSGGNNEQFF.

The rearrangement uses TRBV25-1 and TRBJ2-3, with 10 bases that match TRBD2. The V gene's germline CDR1 is MGHDK and CDR2 SYGVNS. The CDR3 is 18 amino acids. The ends lost 4 bases at V and 1 base at J; junction bases unmatched: 11. The CDR3 region is CASSVWTSGPPRTDTQYF. The CDR3 DNA sequence: TGTGCCAGCAGTGTATGGACTAGCGGACCGCCCCGCACAGATACGCAGTATTTT. Variable domain in full (rest from reference TRBV25-1 and TRBJ2-3): EADIYQTPRYLVIGTGKKITLECSQTMGHDKMYWYQQDPGMELHLIHYSYGVNSTEKGDLSSESTVSRIRTEHFPLTLESARPSHTSQYLCASSVWTSGPPRTDTQYFGPGTRLTVL.

This clone was picked up one time. The CDR3 DNA reads as TGTGCCAGCTCAACGGACAGGGGCCCATTGGCTGAAGCTTTCTTT. This gives the protein CASSTDRGPLAEAFF. The J gene is TRBJ1-1, the V gene TRBV18; 9 bases align to TRBD1. The germline gives CDR1 KGHSH, CDR2 LQKENI. The length of the CDR3 is 15 residues. V gave up 5 bases and J gave up 6 bases; unmatched junction bases: 10.

As DNA, the CDR3 is TGTGCCAGCAGCACTAGTAGAAAGGGACTTTCACCCTACAATGAGCAGTTCTTC. Protein: CASSTSRKGLSPYNEQFF. This sequence joins TRBV9 and TRBJ2-1; tentative D call: TRBD2 (6 bases). The CDR3 runs 18 residues. V lost 4 bases and J lost 2, with 22 bases in between. Germline CDR1 and CDR2: SGDLS and YYNGEE.

The V gene is TRBV6-5, the J gene TRBJ1-1; possibly TRBD1 for D (5 bases). Germline values: CDR1 MNHEY, CDR2 SVGAGI. The V gene lost 2 bases and the J gene lost 2 bases, with 15 bases spanning the gap. The CDR3 totals 16 residues. For the CDR3, the DNA is TGTGCCAGCAGTTACCAGAAAGGGGCCGGAAACACTGAAGCTTTCTTT. Residues: CASSYQKGAGNTEAFF.

The genes are TRBV5-1 and TRBJ2-5; weak D call: TRBD2 (7 bases). Per the germline V gene, CDR1 is SGHRS and CDR2 is YFSETQ. The CDR3 runs to 15 residues. V lost 4 bases and J lost 6, with 19 bases in between. CDR3 DNA: TGCGCCAGCAGCCCGGGGGGCTCGGAGGTAAAGACCCAGTACTTC. The encoded protein is CASSPGGSEVKTQYF.

The chain couples TRBV27 to TRBJ1-2; a possible D gene is TRBD1 (5 bases). V dropped 0 bases and J dropped 4 bases, with 12 bases sitting between them. From germline, CDR1 is MNHEY and CDR2 SMNVEV (reference sequence). CDR3 length equals 15 residues. CDR3: CASSLSAQGFYGYTF. CDR3 nucleotide sequence: TGTGCCAGCAGTTTATCGGCCCAGGGCTTCTATGGCTACACCTTC.

This clone was detected only once. The V gene is TRBV7-2, the J gene TRBJ2-3, with TRBD2 identical over 8 bases. CDR1 is SGHTA, CDR2 FQGNSA, per germline. V trimming: 1 base; J trimming: 5 bases; junction bases outside the gene matches: 8. This CDR3 is 16 amino acids long. The CDR3 loop reads CASSLVKVAGIDTQYF. The CDR3 region has the DNA TGTGCCAGCAGCTTAGTGAAGGTAGCGGGGATAGATACGCAGTATTTT.

This sequence joins TRBV5-1 and TRBJ2-1, with D maybe TRBD1 (6 bases). The ends were cut back, 6 bases at V and 7 bases at J, with 14 bases in the middle. Germline V gene data show CDR1 as SGHRS and CDR2 as YFSETQ. The CDR3 totals 13 residues. For the CDR3, the DNA is TGCGCCAGCAACCAGGGGCACACGAATGAGCAGTTCTTC. Protein: CASNQGHTNEQFF.

V is TRBV6-2 or TRBV6-3 and J is TRBJ2-2; the match to TRBD2 covers 7 bases. The germline V gene encodes CDR1 MNHEY and CDR2 SVGEGT. V shed 6 bases, J shed 6 bases, and the junction held 10 bases outside the gene matches. There are 15 residues in the CDR3. CDR3 in amino acids: CASSLGDYSSGELFF. Written as DNA, the CDR3 is TGTGCCAGCAGCCTGGGGGACTATTCCTCCGGGGAGCTGTTTTTT.

The gene calls are TRBV11-2 and TRBJ2-1; D may be TRBD2 (7 bases). Germline V gives CDR1 SGHAT, CDR2 FQNNGV. V was clipped by 0 bases and J by 9 bases, with 21 bases between them. This CDR3 has 17 residues. The CDR3 sequence is CASSLEGGGAYHGEQFF. The CDR3 coding sequence is TGTGCCAGCAGCTTAGAGGGAGGGGGGGCTTACCACGGTGAGCAGTTCTTC.

The genes are TRBV7-9 and TRBJ1-4, with D unclear. V was pared by 5 bases and J by 0 bases, with 10 bases between. Germline values: CDR1 SEHNR, CDR2 FQNEAQ (reference sequence). This CDR3 region has 15 residues. The CDR3 coding sequence is TGTGCCAGCAGCCTTCAAGCACCAACTAATGAAAAACTGTTTTTT. Translation: CASSLQAPTNEKLFF.

The chain has TRBV15 and TRBJ2-1, with D maybe TRBD2 (6 bases). Trimming left V 1 base short and J 2 bases short, with 12 bases between. The V gene's germline CDR1 is LNHNV and CDR2 YYDKDF (reference sequence). This CDR3 comprises 16 residues. The DNA for the CDR3 is TGTGCCACCAGCAGAGGGGCGGGGCTCCCCTACAATGAGCAGTTCTTC. Translating it yields CATSRGAGLPYNEQFF.